The rows below give T cell receptor beta chains drawn from one sample of a study of Ad26.COV2.S vaccination and SARS-CoV-2 variants. Some clones are missing from TCRdb's copy, which holds only in-frame ones; the method was immunoSEQ multiplex PCR. The sample lists about half a million clones; roughly nine tenths were seen once. Sequencing used peripheral blood, obtained in a trial of Ad26.COV2.S vaccine versus placebo. Receptors originate from a person aged 18-65 years who received the Ad26.COV2.S COVID-19 vaccine or a placebo. The CDR3 runs from the conserved cysteine through the conserved F or W. Each record gives: V gene, D gene, J gene, clone size, CDR3 protein, CDR3 DNA. The D gene is left open where the match is weak. Clone size is stated in some rows and not others, as once, few, many or a class when expanded.

TRBV9,TRBD1,TRBJ2-7,NA,CASSVAWTGPYEQYF,TGTGCCAGCAGCGTAGCCTGGACAGGACCCTACGAGCAGTACTTC
TRBV19,TRBD2,TRBJ2-5,NA,CASSSTSGGVQETQYF,TGTGCCAGTAGTAGTACTAGCGGGGGGGTCCAAGAGACCCAGTACTTC
TRBV15,NA,TRBJ2-5,NA,CATRRGGADQETQYF,TGTGCCACCAGGAGAGGGGGGGCAGATCAAGAGACCCAGTACTTC
TRBV30,NA,TRBJ2-1,NA,CAWSVRLGTVYNEQFF,TGTGCCTGGAGCGTACGGCTAGGAACCGTTTACAATGAGCAGTTCTTC
TRBV19,NA,TRBJ2-6,NA,CASSIGWGSGANVLTF,TGTGCCAGTAGTATAGGATGGGGGTCTGGGGCCAACGTCCTGACTTTC
TRBV15,NA,TRBJ1-1,NA,CATSRATNTEAFF,TGTGCCACCAGCAGAGCCACGAACACTGAAGCTTTCTTT
TRBV25-1,NA,TRBJ1-6,NA,CASSDSQAGASPLHF,TGTGCCAGCAGTGATTCCCAGGCAGGGGCTTCACCCCTCCACTTT
TRBV25-1,NA,TRBJ1-1,NA,CASSDLVGPRAFF,TGTGCCAGCAGTGATTTGGTGGGCCCAAGGGCTTTCTTT
TRBV7-8,NA,TRBJ2-7,once,CASSSPGQIEAEQYF,TGTGCCAGCAGCTCCCCTGGACAGATCGAAGCCGAGCAGTACTTC
TRBV9,TRBD1,TRBJ2-6,once,CASYGTGVSGANVLTF,TGTGCCAGCTACGGGACAGGGGTCTCTGGGGCCAACGTCCTGACTTTC
TRBV9,NA,TRBJ2-7,NA,CAAHVAPEQYF,TGTGCCGCCCACGTGGCCCCCGAGCAGTACTTC
TRBV25-1,NA,TRBJ2-1,NA,CASSNQEYNEQFF,TGTGCCAGCAGTAATCAGGAGTACAATGAGCAGTTCTTC
TRBV5-8,NA,TRBJ2-3,NA,CASSTTGTDTQYF,TGTGCCAGCAGCACCACAGGGACAGATACGCAGTATTTT
TRBV14,TRBD2,TRBJ2-1,NA,CASSQDSSSGRYNNEQFF,TGTGCCAGCAGCCAAGACTCGTCTAGCGGGAGGTATAACAATGAGCAGTTCTTC
TRBV6-2/TRBV6-3,NA,TRBJ2-7,NA,CASSYWGRASNYEQYF,TGTGCCAGCAGTTACTGGGGCCGGGCCTCTAACTACGAGCAGTACTTC
TRBV25-1,TRBD1,TRBJ1-1,once,CASSDSTHRGEAFF,TGTGCCAGCAGTGACTCCACCCACAGGGGTGAAGCTTTCTTT
TRBV29-1,NA,TRBJ1-2,NA,CSVELVYRSGGYTF,TGCAGCGTTGAGCTCGTGTACAGAAGCGGTGGCTACACCTTC
TRBV7-8,NA,TRBJ2-7,few,CASSRQDTYEQYF,TGTGCCAGCAGCCGACAGGACACCTACGAGCAGTACTTC
TRBV30,TRBD1,TRBJ1-1,once,CAWTKTGGEAFF,TGTGCCTGGACGAAAACAGGGGGTGAAGCTTTCTTT
TRBV4-1,NA,TRBJ1-2,few,CASSQDRSGTNYGYTF,TGCGCCAGCAGCCAAGATCGGTCAGGCACTAACTATGGCTACACCTTC
TRBV7-9,TRBD2,TRBJ2-1,NA,CASLGLAGANEQFF,TGTGCCAGCCTGGGACTAGCGGGAGCAAATGAGCAGTTCTTC
TRBV30,NA,TRBJ2-7,NA,CAWSWGGRSLEQYF,TGTGCCTGGAGTTGGGGGGGGCGTTCTCTCGAGCAGTACTTC
TRBV10-3,NA,TRBJ2-6,NA,CATQSSGANVLTF,TGTGCCACCCAGAGCTCTGGGGCCAACGTCCTGACTTTC
TRBV7-9,NA,TRBJ2-4,NA,CASSFISELAKNIQYF,TGTGCCAGCAGCTTCATTAGCGAGCTAGCCAAAAACATTCAGTACTTC
TRBV7-8,NA,TRBJ1-2,NA,CASSISNYGYTF,TGTGCCAGCAGCATTTCTAACTATGGCTACACCTTC
TRBV2,NA,TRBJ1-4,many,CASRPRDDRYEKLFF,TGTGCCAGCAGACCCCGGGACGATCGATATGAAAAACTGTTTTTT
TRBV21-1,NA,TRBJ1-4,once,CASSKYRDSATNEKLFF,TGTGCCAGCAGCAAATATCGGGACTCTGCAACTAATGAAAAACTGTTTTTT
TRBV4-1,TRBD1,TRBJ2-1,NA,CASSELSGTGRNEQFF,TGCGCCAGCAGCGAACTATCCGGGACAGGGCGCAATGAGCAGTTCTTC
TRBV29-1,NA,TRBJ2-5,NA,CSVEKGGRETQYF,TGCAGCGTTGAAAAGGGCGGGCGGGAGACCCAGTACTTC